The clone carrying this T cell receptor (beta chain) was seen ten or more times. Its target is unknown. MiXCR, run by TCRdb on the RT-PCR reads, gives a single entry per CDR3 protein. The sample lists almost 600,000 distinct CDR3 sequences; 14% were seen once. The entry originates in a study of response to subunit inactivated influenza vaccine. Study results and limitations: A suggestion made by the authors is that each seasonal influenza vaccination recruits few new T cells.

V was clipped by 8 bases and J by 1 base; unmatched bases: 4. CDR3 size: 14 residues. CDR1 is MNHNS, CDR2 SASEGT, per germline. The receptor was derived from a man aged 50-59 years who received an inactivated influenza vaccine. Sequenced material: PBMCs from blood, taken 11 to 12 days after vaccination. V gene TRBV6-1 combines with J gene TRBJ2-2, with 7 bases matching TRBD1. The CDR3 loop is CASYNRGNTGELFF. The DNA of the CDR3 is TGTGCCAGCTATAACAGGGGGAACACCGGGGAGCTGTTTTTT.